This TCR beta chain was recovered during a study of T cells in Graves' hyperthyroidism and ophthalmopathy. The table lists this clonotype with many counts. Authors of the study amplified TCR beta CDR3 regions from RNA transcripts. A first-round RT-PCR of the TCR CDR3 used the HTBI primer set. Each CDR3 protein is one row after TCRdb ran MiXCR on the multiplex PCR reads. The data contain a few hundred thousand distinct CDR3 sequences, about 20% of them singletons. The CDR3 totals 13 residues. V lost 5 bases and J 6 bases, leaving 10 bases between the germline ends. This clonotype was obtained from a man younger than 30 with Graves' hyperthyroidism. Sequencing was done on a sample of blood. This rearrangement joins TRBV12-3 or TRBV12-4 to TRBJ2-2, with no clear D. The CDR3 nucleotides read TGTGCCAGCAGTGAAGTTAAGGCCGGGGAGCTGTTTTTT. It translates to CASSEVKAGELFF.